This TCR beta chain was observed in a study of blood T cell repertoires in COVID-19. Generated by immunoSEQ multiplex PCR, the TCRdb table keeps only in-frame clones and is missing some. The table shows fewer than 350,000 clones, with approximately 91% occurring only once. Germline V lookup: CDR1 SGHAT, CDR2 FQNNGV. Trimming left V 5 bases short and J 6 bases short, with 16 bases between. The CDR3 contains 15 residues. This sequence originates from a middle-aged woman with acute COVID-19. The rearrangement joins TRBV11-2 to TRBJ2-2; D may be TRBD1 (6 bases). Sequenced material: PBMCs or T cells enriched from blood (not recorded which). As DNA, the CDR3 is TGTGCCAGCAGCCCTCTGACAGGATCGGCCGGGGAGCTGTTTTTT. It codes for CASSPLTGSAGELFF.